The present T cell receptor beta chain was sequenced within a study of blood T cell repertoires in COVID-19. Study information: T cells, B-cell-depleted T cells, or PBMCs supplied cDNA or gDNA.

Germline V lookup: CDR1 SGHTA, CDR2 FQGNSA. CDR3 length: 15 amino acids. Trimming took 5 bases from V and 3 from J, leaving 14 bases between them. Sequenced by immunoSEQ multiplex PCR; TCRdb stores in-frame clones only, minus some. The repertoire consists of about 280,000 clones, with 85% occurring once and the leading ten covering 2% to 3%. Participants, about 18 to 95 years old, spanned around 26 US areas. Recovered Cohort 3 donors showed two negative PCRs, clearance, or symptom resolution. This clone came up once. The rearrangement uses TRBV7-2 and TRBJ1-3, with a weak D call TRBD1 (5 bases). The TCR comes from a woman in her 50s who had recovered from COVID-19. The sample consisted of PBMCs or T cells enriched from blood (not recorded which). For the CDR3, the DNA is TGTGCCAGCAGCCCCTCACGGGGGGTTGGAAACACCATATATTTT. This gives the protein CASSPSRGVGNTIYF.